The table lists the clone carrying this TCR beta chain with a few counts. Antigen unknown. Amplification used 60 Vbeta primers and 13 Jbeta primers. Measured with immunoSEQ multiplex PCR; TCRdb has only the in-frame clones, and not every one. The table shows some 200,000 clones, with more than 75% occurring only once. The sample comes from a study of cytomegalovirus exposure and HLA in healthy donors. Overall study results and limits: Evidence from a later analysis indicated that most CMV-associated TCR beta chains looked HLA-restricted.

Germline V gene sequence: CDR1 LNHDA, CDR2 SQIVND (reference sequence). J was trimmed by 5 bases and V by 8 bases; bases with no gene match: 5. CDR3 length: 13 amino acids. This clonotype was obtained from a woman aged 45-59 years in good health and CMV-seropositive. Sample: PBMCs. The chain combines TRBV19 with TRBJ1-5; 8 positions agree with TRBD1. The CDR3 nucleotides are TGTGCCAGTGGAACAGGGGGTTATCAGCCCCAGCATTTT. Amino acids: CASGTGGYQPQHF.